Below are 25 T cell receptor beta chains sequenced from a single sample in a study of spatial heterogeneity in lung cancer. One entry per CDR3 protein, called by TCRdb with MiXCR from the 5' RACE reads. The table includes nearly 80,000 distinct CDR3 sequences, under 8.5% detected once. Time point here: sample taken at primary tumor resection. The sample here was PBMCs, taken at surgery. The receptors derive from a male donor with early-stage non-small cell lung cancer.

Ten or more counts support this clonotype. This chain connects TRBV9 to TRBJ1-1; the D is unclear. Trimming took 4 bases from V and 2 from J, leaving 15 bases between them. The CDR3 contains 15 residues. Looked up from germline, CDR1 is SGDLS and CDR2 is YYNGEE. The CDR3 spells CASSPRAILNTEAFF. In DNA, the CDR3 is TGTGCCAGCAGCCCCCGGGCAATACTCAACACTGAAGCTTTCTTT.

This clonotype was counted many times. The rearrangement joins TRBV9 to TRBJ2-7; possible D gene TRBD1, 7 bases. Trimming cost V 0 bases and J 2 bases, with 15 bases left between them. This CDR3 contains 16 residues. The germline gives CDR1 SGDLS, CDR2 YYNGEE. In DNA, the CDR3 is TGTGCCAGCAGCGTAGGGGACTGGACAGGTCCCTACGAGCAGTACTTC. Translation: CASSVGDWTGPYEQYF.

This clonotype has ten or more counts. The chain links TRBV10-3 to TRBJ2-7; TRBD2 matches at 7 bases. The germline gives CDR1 ENHRY, CDR2 SYGVKD. V was clipped by 7 bases and J by 4 bases; unmatched bases: 13. The CDR3 extends over 15 amino acids. The CDR3 coding sequence is TGTGCCATCACGGAGCGGGGCCACGGCCTTTACGAGCAGTACTTC. This sequence encodes CAITERGHGLYEQYF.

Only a few counts were recorded for this clonotype. This rearrangement joins TRBV23-1 to TRBJ1-5; 8 bases map to TRBD1. TRBV23-1 qualifies as an ORF whose function is uncertain. The CDR3 spans 15 residues. The V and J ends lost 3 bases and 4 bases, in that order; junction bases with no gene match: 5. The CDR3 nucleotides are TGCGCCAGCAGTCACCCGGACAGGGAGAATCAGCCCCAGCATTTT. Translation gives CASSHPDRENQPQHF.

This clonotype appeared many times. This chain joins TRBV7-2 and TRBJ2-5, with D unclear. Per the germline V gene, CDR1 is SGHTA and CDR2 is FQGNSA. V lost 5 bases and J 5 bases, leaving 18 bases between the germline ends. The CDR3 length is 15 residues. This CDR3 is CASSPGPLFGETQYF. The CDR3 nucleotides read TGTGCCAGCAGCCCCGGTCCCCTATTTGGGGAGACCCAGTACTTC.

The V gene is TRBV7-9, the J gene TRBJ2-1; D gene unclear. The V gene's germline CDR1 is SEHNR and CDR2 FQNEAQ (reference sequence). The CDR3 sequence is 12 residues long. V lost 4 bases, J lost 4 bases, and 5 bases lay in between. The CDR3 nucleotides read TGTGCCAGCAGCTCCGCTTACAATGAGCAGTTCTTC. This translates into CASSSAYNEQFF.

This clonotype was seen a handful of times. The rearrangement links TRBV7-3 to TRBJ1-6; no reliable D call. Germline V gene data show CDR1 as SGHTA and CDR2 as FQGTGA. The V end lost 5 bases, the J end lost 7 bases, and 18 bases lay between the germline ends. CDR3 length: 16 amino acids. CDR3 coding DNA: TGTGCCAGCAGCCAGCAAGGTGGTGCCGTGAATTCACCCCTCCACTTT. Translation gives CASSQQGGAVNSPLHF.

This clonotype was observed many times. This chain connects TRBV29-1 to TRBJ2-7, with D uncertain. CDR1 SQVTM and CDR2 ANQGSEA come from the germline V gene. This CDR3 region has 11 residues. With 1 base removed from V and 2 bases from J, the gap between germline ends came to 3 bases. The CDR3 is CSVEGAYEQYF. In nucleotides, the CDR3 is TGCAGCGTTGAAGGAGCCTACGAGCAGTACTTC.

The table lists this clonotype with a few counts. V is TRBV4-1 and J is TRBJ2-3; 12 bases fit TRBD2. The germline V gene has CDR1 MGHRA and CDR2 YSYEKL. Germline trimming cut 6 bases from V and 5 bases from J; bases unmatched to any gene: 3. The CDR3 sequence is 14 residues long. CDR3 in DNA: TGCGCCAGCAGACTAGCGGGAGGCGGAGATACGCAGTATTTT. It specifies CASRLAGGGDTQYF.

This clonotype came up many times. V gene TRBV12-3 or TRBV12-4 combines with J gene TRBJ1-2, with 8 bases fitting TRBD1. The CDR3 totals 16 residues. The V gene end was trimmed by 3 bases and the J gene end by 8 bases; junction bases not matched to a gene: 14. The CDR3 region is CASSFLGQVLFGGYTF. The CDR3 bases are TGTGCCAGCAGTTTCTTGGGACAGGTCCTTTTTGGGGGCTACACCTTC.

There are many counts of this clonotype. The gene calls are TRBV18 and TRBJ1-1; D is unclear. The germline CDR1 and CDR2 sequences are KGHSH and LQKENI. V was cut by 2 bases and J by 7 bases, with 14 bases left in between. The CDR3 contains 14 residues. The DNA for the CDR3 is TGTGCCAGCTCACCAATTGTGGAGAATGTTGAAGCTTTCTTT. It translates to CASSPIVENVEAFF.

This clonotype appeared many times. The V call is TRBV20-1, the J call TRBJ1-1; D perhaps matches TRBD1 (6 bases). The CDR3 loop spans 14 amino acids. Trimming took off 4 bases at V and 4 bases at J, with 16 bases between the two ends. Germline lookup yields CDR1 DFQATT and CDR2 SNEGSKA (reference sequence). CDR3 nucleotides: TGCAGTGCTACCCTACAGGGTCTCGGCACTGAAGCTTTCTTT. It translates to CSATLQGLGTEAFF.

This clonotype came up many times. The CDR3 nucleotides read TGTGCCAGCAGGTCAGAATCCATATCCTATGGCTACACCTTC. It specifies CASRSESISYGYTF. The chain is built from TRBV2 and TRBJ1-2; D gene ambiguous. The ends were cut back, 6 bases at V and 4 bases at J, with 15 bases in the middle. Germline CDR1 is SNHLY and CDR2 is FYNNEI. This CDR3 is 14 amino acids long.

This clonotype was observed many times. The CDR3 here is CASRTPEGENTEAFF. The CDR3 DNA sequence: TGCGCCAGCAGAACCCCCGAGGGGGAGAACACTGAAGCTTTCTTT. J is TRBJ1-1 and V is TRBV5-1, with D possibly being TRBD1 (6 bases). The CDR3 is made up of 15 amino acids. In germline, CDR1 is SGHRS, CDR2 YFSETQ. V lost 5 bases to trimming and J lost 1 base, with 15 bases between them. The full variable domain, completed using reference TRBV5-1 and TRBJ1-1, is KAGVTQTPRYLIKTRGQQVTLSCSPISGHRSVSWYQQTPGQGLQFLFEYFSETQRNKGNFPGRFSGRQFSNSRSEMNVSTLELGDSALYLCASRTPEGENTEAFFGQGTRLTVV.

J is TRBJ2-2 and V is TRBV3-1, with 7 bases identical to TRBD2. The CDR3 spans 16 residues. Trimming cost V 2 bases and J 4 bases; bases outside gene matches: 7. Germline values: CDR1 LGHDT, CDR2 YNNKEL (reference sequence). The CDR3 region is CASSQLGAGRTGELFF. CDR3 in DNA: TGTGCCAGCAGCCAATTGGGAGCGGGACGCACCGGGGAGCTGTTTTTT.

This clonotype was recorded many times. The chain couples TRBV29-1 to TRBJ1-1; D gene unclear. Per the germline V gene, CDR1 is SQVTM and CDR2 is ANQGSEA. The CDR3 is 11 amino acids. V gave up 5 bases and J gave up 0 bases, with 4 bases separating them. Here the CDR3 reads CSVTVNTEAFF. DNA for the CDR3: TGCAGCGTTACAGTGAACACTGAAGCTTTCTTT.

The sample holds many counts of this clonotype. DNA for the CDR3: TGTGCCAGCTCACCTTTGGGACAATCCTACAATGAGCAGTTCTTC. Translated, it gives CASSPLGQSYNEQFF. The J gene is TRBJ2-1, the V gene TRBV18; tentatively, D is TRBD1 (6 bases). Per germline, CDR1 KGHSH and CDR2 LQKENI. This CDR3 spans 15 amino acids. V was pared by 3 bases and J by 1 base, with 10 bases between.

This clonotype was seen repeatedly, ten times or more. The V call is TRBV18, the J call TRBJ1-2, with a tentative D call TRBD1 (6 bases). The CDR3 has 13 residues. Trimming removed 3 bases from V and 12 bases from J, with 17 bases in between. CDR1 is KGHSH, CDR2 LQKENI, per germline. CDR3 sequence (DNA): TGTGCCAGCTCACCTACACCGGGACAAGTCAACACCTTC. This encodes CASSPTPGQVNTF.

This clonotype was seen a handful of times. The chain uses TRBV7-2 and TRBJ1-2; D perhaps matches TRBD1 (5 bases). CDR1 and CDR2 (germline): SGHTA, FQGNSA. The V end lost 3 bases, the J end lost 8 bases, and 19 bases lay between the germline ends. This CDR3 contains 15 residues. The CDR3 nucleotides are TGTGCCAGCAGCTTTACGACAGAATCTTATCGAGGCTACACCTTC. Its translation: CASSFTTESYRGYTF.

The sample holds many counts of this clonotype. The chain uses TRBV5-6 and TRBJ2-1; 15 bases match TRBD2. The CDR3 runs 21 residues. Germline-derived CDR1 and CDR2 are SGHDT and YYEEEE. After removal of 0 bases from V and 2 bases from J, the junction contained 12 bases not matched to a gene. DNA for the CDR3: TGTGCCAGCAGCTTGGCGAAGGGACTAGCGGGAGGAAGTACCACCTACAATGAGCAGTTCTTC. Protein product: CASSLAKGLAGGSTTYNEQFF.

In its sample, this clonotype was seen many times. The chain has TRBV7-9 and TRBJ2-2, with no clear D. Trimming removed 4 bases at V and 7 bases at J, with 10 bases between. Germline V lookup: CDR1 SEHNR, CDR2 FQNEAQ (reference sequence). This CDR3 is built from 13 residues. The CDR3 region has the DNA TGTGCCAGCAGCTCCACGCAGAACGGGGAGCTGTTTTTT. Its protein product is CASSSTQNGELFF.

This clonotype was seen repeatedly, ten times or more. This rearrangement joins TRBV5-1 to TRBJ2-2; 8 nucleotides match TRBD2. The junction had 13 bases not matched to a gene; V was cut back by 4 bases and J by 8 bases. CDR1 and CDR2 from the germline V gene are SGHRS and YFSETQ. The CDR3 is 16 residues long. The CDR3: CASSPPGLGHVGELFF. The CDR3 coding sequence is TGCGCCAGCAGCCCTCCGGGACTAGGGCATGTAGGGGAGCTGTTTTTT. Variable domain in full (rest from reference TRBV5-1 and TRBJ2-2): KAGVTQTPRYLIKTRGQQVTLSCSPISGHRSVSWYQQTPGQGLQFLFEYFSETQRNKGNFPGRFSGRQFSNSRSEMNVSTLELGDSALYLCASSPPGLGHVGELFFGEGSRLTVL.

This clonotype came up many times. The chain recombines TRBV12-3 or TRBV12-4 with TRBJ1-5; tentatively, D is TRBD1 (5 bases). This CDR3 is 15 amino acids long. Trimming removed 0 bases from V and 5 bases from J, with 11 bases in between. The CDR3 bases are TGTGCCAGCAGTTTAGCCTCAGGGCCGGATCAGCCCCAGCATTTT. Amino acids: CASSLASGPDQPQHF.

This clonotype showed up many times. The V and J genes are TRBV18 and TRBJ1-1; unclear D gene. V was cut by 3 bases and J by 1 base, with 6 bases left in between. CDR1 is KGHSH, CDR2 LQKENI, per germline. CDR3 length: 13 residues. CDR3 region: CASSPNKNTEAFF. Written as DNA, the CDR3 is TGTGCCAGCTCACCCAACAAGAACACTGAAGCTTTCTTT.

This clonotype was counted ten times or more. The chain is built from TRBV9 and TRBJ2-1; D ambiguous. Trimming shortened V by 2 bases and J by 3 bases, and 12 bases separated the two germline ends. The germline V gene encodes CDR1 SGDLS and CDR2 YYNGEE. This CDR3 comprises 15 residues. The CDR3 nucleotides read TGTGCCAGCAGCGTGGGCGGCGAAGGCTACAATGAGCAGTTCTTC. Translating gives CASSVGGEGYNEQFF.